Below, 13 T cell receptor beta chains from the same sample are listed, as sequenced in a study of circulating and synovial CD4+ cells in juvenile arthritis. The method was immunoSEQ multiplex PCR; TCRdb's version includes in-frame clones alone and lacks a portion of them. This table holds around 16,000 clones, 91% found once. The material sequenced was CD4+ T cells from blood. Receptor source: a human donor with juvenile idiopathic arthritis.

As regards this clone: The sample carries other DNA sequences with the same CDR3. This sequence joins TRBV18 and TRBJ1-5; D may be TRBD1 (5 bases). V was shortened by 3 bases and J by 0 bases, with 12 bases between the two germline ends. The CDR3 length is 16 residues. CDR1 is KGHSH and CDR2 is LQKENI in the germline V gene. The CDR3 nucleotides read TGTGCCAGCTCACCCGACAGTACGTATAGCAATCAGCCCCAGCATTTT. This gives the protein CASSPDSTYSNQPQHF.

The V call is TRBV30, the J call TRBJ1-5; D gene unclear. Germline CDR1 is GTSNPN and CDR2 is SVGIG (reference sequence). CDR3 length: 13 amino acids. Trimming removed 1 base from V and 5 bases from J, with 9 bases in between. This CDR3 is CAWSAIGDQPQHF. Here the CDR3 DNA reads TGTGCCTGGAGTGCCATCGGGGATCAGCCCCAGCATTTT.

A remark on this clone: The germline gene is not matched at one end of the junction; a read error may be the cause. Additional DNA sequences in this sample encode the identical CDR3. V is TRBV5-1 and J is TRBJ1-6; no definite D call. This CDR3 region has 15 residues. Per the germline V gene, CDR1 is SGHRS and CDR2 is YFSETQ. The CDR3 loop is CASREAVPFDSPLHF. Written as DNA, the CDR3 is TGCGCCAGCAGGGAGGCAGTGCCGTTTGATTCCCCCCTCCACTTT.

This chain's CDR3 is CASSLGTSGAYNEQFF. In DNA, the CDR3 is TGCGCCAGCAGCCTCGGGACTAGCGGAGCCTACAATGAGCAGTTCTTC. The rearrangement uses TRBV4-1 and TRBJ2-1; 11 nucleotides agree with TRBD2. This CDR3 has 16 residues. V gave up 4 bases and J gave up 2 bases; unmatched junction bases: 4. CDR1 is MGHRA, CDR2 YSYEKL, per germline.

V is TRBV4-1 and J is TRBJ2-5; D may be TRBD2 (6 bases). The DNA end is a closer match to TRBJ2-7, so the J assignment may be wrong. From germline, CDR1 is MGHRA and CDR2 YSYEKL. This CDR3 contains 15 residues. DNA for the CDR3: TGCGCCAGCAGCCCGGGCCAGGCGGGGCTGTACGAGCAGTACTTC. It is translated as CASSPGQAGLYEQYF.

J is TRBJ2-2 and V is TRBV7-6; D is possibly TRBD2 (6 bases). Trimming shortened V by 5 bases and J by 0 bases, and 13 bases separated the two germline ends. CDR3 length: 16 amino acids. Germline V gene lookup returns CDR1 SGHVS and CDR2 FNYEAQ. In nucleotides, the CDR3 is TGTGCCAGCAGCCGAGTACCGGGGGCGAACACCGGGGAGCTGTTTTTT. Translation gives CASSRVPGANTGELFF.

The chain has TRBV7-9 and TRBJ2-3, with D possibly matching TRBD1 (5 bases). The germline gives CDR1 SEHNR, CDR2 FQNEAQ (reference sequence). This CDR3 has 16 residues. V lost 0 bases to trimming and J lost 0 bases, with 10 bases between them. The CDR3 DNA reads TGTGCCAGCAGCTTAGCTTTCGGACAAAGCACAGATACGCAGTATTTT. It specifies CASSLAFGQSTDTQYF.

This clone was detected only a few times. The genes are TRBV2 and TRBJ1-3; D call uncertain. CDR3 length equals 12 residues. Germline assignment: CDR1 SNHLY and CDR2 FYNNEI. With 7 bases removed from V and 3 bases from J, the gap between germline ends came to 7 bases. The CDR3 region is CASNGGGNTIYF. For the CDR3, the DNA is TGTGCCAGCAACGGTGGTGGAAACACCATATATTTT. Together with reference TRBV2 and TRBJ1-3, the CDR3 gives the full variable domain: EPEVTQTPSHQVTQMGQEVILRCVPISNHLYFYWYRQILGQKVEFLVSFYNNEISEKSEIFDDQFSVERPDGSNFTLKIRSTKLEDSAMYFCASNGGGNTIYFGEGSWLTVV.

V is TRBV7-9 and J is TRBJ2-3; a possible D gene is TRBD1 (8 bases). Germline CDR1 is SEHNR and CDR2 is FQNEAQ (reference sequence). V was pared by 4 bases and J by 2 bases, with 13 bases between. There are 15 residues in the CDR3. In nucleotides, the CDR3 is TGTGCCAGCAGCTCCACAGGGGGGGACACAGATACGCAGTATTTT. It specifies CASSSTGGDTDTQYF.

This chain links TRBV19 with TRBJ1-5; 10 bases align to TRBD1. V lost 5 bases and J lost 1; bases outside the gene matches: 5. The CDR3 has 16 residues. Germline CDR1 and CDR2: LNHDA and SQIVND (reference sequence). The CDR3 region is CASSPRQGASNQPQHF. The DNA of the CDR3 is TGTGCCAGTAGTCCCAGACAGGGGGCGAGCAATCAGCCCCAGCATTTT.

This chain joins TRBV11-1 and TRBJ2-3; 11 bases are a match to TRBD1. Germline V gives CDR1 SGHAT, CDR2 FQDESV (reference sequence). The length of the CDR3 is 15 residues. V gave up 5 bases and J gave up 6 bases; unmatched junction bases: 7. In DNA form, the CDR3 reads TGTGCCAGCAGCCGAGGGGACAGGGGGTTGGATACGCAGTATTTT. Protein: CASSRGDRGLDTQYF.

This clone was observed a single time. The chain is built from TRBV2 and TRBJ1-2, with D possibly TRBD1 on 6 matching bases. Germline V gene data show CDR1 as SNHLY and CDR2 as FYNNEI. Trimming cost V 6 bases and J 8 bases, with 22 bases left between them. The CDR3 is 15 amino acids. The CDR3 DNA reads as TGTGCCAGCAGGGCGGACAGCCCTGGTCTTAGCGGCTACACCTTC. Translating gives CASRADSPGLSGYTF.

This clone was counted once. This rearrangement joins TRBV15 to TRBJ1-6, with no clear D. There are 17 residues in the CDR3. In germline, CDR1 is LNHNV, CDR2 YYDKDF (reference sequence). V was clipped by 1 base and J by 4 bases, with 14 bases between them. The CDR3 region is CATSRGGSTIYNSPLHF. CDR3 nucleotides: TGTGCCACCAGCAGAGGAGGCAGTACCATTTATAATTCACCCCTCCACTTT. The full variable domain, completed using reference TRBV15 and TRBJ1-6, is DAMVIQNPRYQVTQFGKPVTLSCSQTLNHNVMYWYQQKSSQAPKLLFHYYDKDFNNEADTPDNFQSRRPNTSFCFLDIRSPGLGDTAMYLCATSRGGSTIYNSPLHFGNGTRLTVT.